Listed below are T cell receptor beta chains from one sample, sequenced in a study of cytomegalovirus exposure and HLA in healthy donors. The table came from immunoSEQ multiplex PCR; TCRdb's copy has only in-frame clones and leaves some out. The sample holds roughly 300,000 clones, 80% to 90% seen once. The specimen sequenced was PBMCs. These receptors were obtained from a middle-aged man in good health and CMV-seropositive. Each CDR3 is given with its conserved first and last residue. The order of the fields is J gene, D gene, clone size, V gene, CDR3 protein, CDR3 DNA. A D gene is named only where the DNA matches it firmly. A row's size may be missing; if present it is once, few, many or a size class.

J gene: TRBJ2-7; D gene: .; clone size: .; V gene: TRBV7-9; CDR3 protein: CASTPSPGLSSYEQYF; CDR3 DNA: TGTGCCAGCACCCCTAGTCCTGGACTTAGCTCCTACGAGCAGTACTTC
J gene: TRBJ2-5; D gene: TRBD1; clone size: .; V gene: TRBV28; CDR3 protein: CASSSIDRGETQYF; CDR3 DNA: TGTGCCAGCAGCTCGATCGACAGGGGCGAGACCCAGTACTTC
J gene: TRBJ2-7; D gene: TRBD1; clone size: .; V gene: TRBV6-5; CDR3 protein: CASGGTGTYEQYF; CDR3 DNA: TGTGCCAGCGGAGGGACAGGGACCTACGAGCAGTACTTC
J gene: TRBJ2-7; D gene: TRBD1; clone size: .; V gene: TRBV4-2; CDR3 protein: CASSLRDRGSYEQYF; CDR3 DNA: TGTGCCAGCAGCCTTCGGGACAGGGGATCCTACGAGCAGTACTTC
J gene: TRBJ2-5; D gene: TRBD2; clone size: .; V gene: TRBV2; CDR3 protein: CASTGRSWETQYF; CDR3 DNA: TGTGCCAGCACCGGGAGGAGTTGGGAGACCCAGTACTTC
J gene: TRBJ1-4; D gene: TRBD1; clone size: few; V gene: TRBV13; CDR3 protein: CASSPRDRGREKLFF; CDR3 DNA: TGTGCCAGCAGCCCCAGGGACAGGGGGCGAGAAAAACTGTTTTTT
J gene: TRBJ2-1; D gene: TRBD2; clone size: .; V gene: TRBV13; CDR3 protein: CASSLGVSGRPEQFF; CDR3 DNA: TGTGCCAGCAGCTTAGGAGTTAGCGGGAGGCCAGAGCAGTTCTTC
J gene: TRBJ2-7; D gene: TRBD1; clone size: once; V gene: TRBV7-2; CDR3 protein: CASSPGQGGVYEQYF; CDR3 DNA: TGTGCCAGCAGCCCGGGACAGGGCGGAGTGTACGAGCAGTACTTC
J gene: TRBJ2-3; D gene: TRBD2; clone size: .; V gene: TRBV28; CDR3 protein: CASSRGARLAGVDTQYF; CDR3 DNA: TGTGCCAGCAGTAGGGGGGCGAGACTAGCGGGAGTAGATACGCAGTATTTT
J gene: TRBJ2-3; D gene: TRBD2; clone size: .; V gene: TRBV4-1; CDR3 protein: CASSQGLAGGGTDTQYF; CDR3 DNA: TGCGCCAGCAGCCAAGGACTAGCGGGAGGGGGGACAGATACGCAGTATTTT
J gene: TRBJ1-2; D gene: TRBD1; clone size: .; V gene: TRBV9; CDR3 protein: CASSPWDSSNGYTF; CDR3 DNA: TGTGCCAGCAGCCCTTGGGACAGTTCCAATGGCTACACCTTC
J gene: TRBJ2-2; D gene: .; clone size: .; V gene: TRBV5-8; CDR3 protein: CASRRIKYTGTRTGELFF; CDR3 DNA: TGTGCCAGCAGGAGAATAAAGTACACCGGGACACGAACCGGGGAGCTGTTTTTT
J gene: TRBJ2-5; D gene: .; clone size: .; V gene: TRBV29-1; CDR3 protein: CSVERRAGPQETQYF; CDR3 DNA: TGCAGCGTTGAAAGGAGGGCGGGACCCCAAGAGACCCAGTACTTC
J gene: TRBJ2-2; D gene: .; clone size: .; V gene: TRBV7-7; CDR3 protein: CASSRDISGELFF; CDR3 DNA: TGTGCTAGCAGCAGGGACATCTCGGGGGAGCTGTTTTTT
J gene: TRBJ2-1; D gene: TRBD2; clone size: .; V gene: TRBV7-9; CDR3 protein: CASSPKREGGNEQFF; CDR3 DNA: TGTGCCAGCAGCCCTAAGCGGGAGGGTGGGAATGAGCAGTTCTTC
J gene: TRBJ2-1; D gene: TRBD2; clone size: .; V gene: TRBV2; CDR3 protein: CASSLAGPLNNNEQFF; CDR3 DNA: TGTGCCAGCAGTCTAGCGGGACCCCTTAACAACAATGAGCAGTTCTTC
J gene: TRBJ1-1; D gene: TRBD1; clone size: .; V gene: TRBV28; CDR3 protein: CASSFRGHTEAFF; CDR3 DNA: TGTGCCAGCAGTTTCAGGGGGCACACTGAAGCTTTCTTT
J gene: TRBJ2-7; D gene: .; clone size: .; V gene: TRBV14; CDR3 protein: CASSQDSGPPYEQYF; CDR3 DNA: TGTGCCAGCAGCCAAGATAGCGGCCCTCCCTACGAGCAGTACTTC
J gene: TRBJ1-4; D gene: TRBD1; clone size: .; V gene: TRBV28; CDR3 protein: CASSVTAGQDEKLFF; CDR3 DNA: TGTGCCAGCAGTGTAACTGCCGGACAGGATGAAAAACTGTTTTTT
J gene: TRBJ2-2; D gene: TRBD1; clone size: .; V gene: TRBV11-3; CDR3 protein: CASSFGQGATGELFF; CDR3 DNA: TGTGCCAGCAGCTTTGGGCAGGGGGCCACCGGGGAGCTGTTTTTT
J gene: TRBJ2-5; D gene: .; clone size: .; V gene: TRBV2; CDR3 protein: CASGRWGGIQETQYF; CDR3 DNA: TGTGCCAGCGGAAGGTGGGGCGGGATACAAGAGACCCAGTACTTC
J gene: TRBJ1-2; D gene: TRBD1; clone size: .; V gene: TRBV28; CDR3 protein: CASSLTGGDGYTF; CDR3 DNA: TGTGCCAGCAGTTTAACAGGGGGGGATGGCTACACCTTC
J gene: TRBJ2-7; D gene: TRBD2; clone size: .; V gene: TRBV13; CDR3 protein: CASRGRRRASGSGYEQYF; CDR3 DNA: TGTGCCAGCAGGGGTAGGAGGAGAGCTAGCGGGAGTGGATACGAGCAGTACTTC
J gene: TRBJ2-7; D gene: TRBD1; clone size: .; V gene: TRBV5-1; CDR3 protein: CASSSGTGPREQYF; CDR3 DNA: TGCGCCAGCAGCTCCGGGACAGGCCCACGAGAGCAGTACTTC
J gene: TRBJ2-1; D gene: .; clone size: .; V gene: TRBV28; CDR3 protein: CASSSYRQLSYNEQFF; CDR3 DNA: TGTGCCAGCAGTTCCTACAGGCAACTCTCCTACAATGAGCAGTTCTTC
J gene: TRBJ1-1; D gene: .; clone size: once; V gene: TRBV9; CDR3 protein: CASSVGLPPAQAFF; CDR3 DNA: TGTGCCAGCAGCGTAGGGCTCCCCCCCGCCCAAGCTTTCTTT
J gene: TRBJ2-7; D gene: .; clone size: once; V gene: TRBV20-1; CDR3 protein: CSARDEEQYF; CDR3 DNA: TGCAGTGCTAGAGATGAGGAGCAGTACTTC
J gene: TRBJ2-4; D gene: TRBD1; clone size: .; V gene: TRBV11-2; CDR3 protein: CASSSGQGIAKNIQYF; CDR3 DNA: TGTGCCAGCAGCTCGGGACAGGGGATAGCCAAAAACATTCAGTACTTC
J gene: TRBJ1-2; D gene: TRBD1; clone size: .; V gene: TRBV30; CDR3 protein: CAWRTGTGLLLSYGYTF; CDR3 DNA: TGTGCCTGGAGAACCGGGACAGGGTTACTTCTAAGCTATGGCTACACCTTC
J gene: TRBJ1-2; D gene: TRBD1; clone size: .; V gene: TRBV6-5; CDR3 protein: CASSRQGPNYGYTF; CDR3 DNA: TGTGCCAGCAGTCGACAGGGCCCTAACTATGGCTACACCTTC
J gene: TRBJ1-1; D gene: .; clone size: .; V gene: TRBV5-4; CDR3 protein: CASSFRGARTEAFF; CDR3 DNA: TGTGCCAGCAGCTTCCGGGGGGCACGCACTGAAGCTTTCTTT
J gene: TRBJ1-2; D gene: TRBD1; clone size: .; V gene: TRBV30; CDR3 protein: CAWSWGTAYGYTF; CDR3 DNA: TGTGCCTGGAGTTGGGGGACAGCGTATGGCTACACCTTC
J gene: TRBJ1-1; D gene: .; clone size: .; V gene: TRBV6-5; CDR3 protein: CASSYVAGPRPTEAFF; CDR3 DNA: TGTGCCAGCAGTTACGTGGCAGGCCCCCGTCCCACTGAAGCTTTCTTT
J gene: TRBJ1-1; D gene: .; clone size: .; V gene: TRBV15; CDR3 protein: CATSRGWRTEAFF; CDR3 DNA: TGTGCCACCAGCAGAGGTTGGAGGACTGAAGCTTTCTTT
J gene: TRBJ1-4; D gene: .; clone size: .; V gene: TRBV25-1; CDR3 protein: CASSLTWEGEKLFF; CDR3 DNA: TGTGCCAGCAGCCTAACTTGGGAGGGTGAAAAACTGTTTTTT